This entry describes one TCR beta chain. The antigen is undetermined. The sample belongs to a study of vaccination effects on CD4 cells after COVID-19. Repertoires were generated with immunoSEQ multiplex PCR, while TCRdb's copy carries only in-frame clones and drops some. In the table there are about 40,000 clones, about 63% of which are singletons. CDR3 length: 15 amino acids. Germline values: CDR1 LNHDA, CDR2 SQIVND (reference sequence). The trim removed 7 bases at V and 8 bases at J, leaving 13 bases unmatched. With approximately 10 days of culture completed, CD4+ T cells were isolated. The cohort was immunized with two doses of either the BNT162b2 or mRNA-1273 vaccine.

This receptor was taken from a human donor who received a COVID-19 vaccine. The chain couples TRBV19 to TRBJ2-1; TRBD2 aligns across 8 bases. This specimen was CD4+ T cells from PBMCs cultured without peptide, taken after COVID-19 vaccination. CDR3 nucleotides: TGTGCCAGTACTCCCCGGGAGGGCCGAATCGATGAGCAGTTCTTC. Its translation: CASTPREGRIDEQFF.